A single sample is the source of the 19 T cell receptor beta chains below, sequenced in a study of blood T cell repertoires in COVID-19. This table comes from immunoSEQ multiplex PCR, and its TCRdb copy is limited to in-frame clones, with some not included. The sample has about 190,000 clones, 83% seen once. Input material: peripheral blood. Every receptor here comes from a middle-aged woman with acute or convalescent COVID-19.

In nucleotides, the CDR3 is TGTGCCAGCAGCTTAACGACAGGGAGCACCGGGGAGCTGTTTTTT. Encoded protein: CASSLTTGSTGELFF. The rearrangement uses TRBV7-3 and TRBJ2-2; TRBD1 matches at 7 bases. V lost 0 bases, J lost 4 bases, and 2 bases stayed unmatched. Germline V gene data show CDR1 as SGHTA and CDR2 as FQGTGA. This CDR3 has 15 amino acids.

This clone was observed a handful of times. The V gene is TRBV7-2, the J gene TRBJ1-5; perhaps TRBD1 as D (6 bases). V gave up 5 bases and J gave up 4 bases, with 12 bases separating them. Germline assignment: CDR1 SGHTA and CDR2 FQGNSA. The CDR3 runs 14 residues. The CDR3: CASSIQGGNQPQHF. The DNA of the CDR3 is TGTGCCAGCAGCATACAGGGCGGGAATCAGCCCCAGCATTTT. Variable domain in full (rest from reference TRBV7-2 and TRBJ1-5): GAGVSQSPSNKVTEKGKDVELRCDPISGHTALYWYRQSLGQGLEFLIYFQGNSAPDKSGLPSDRFSAERTGGSVSTLTIQRTQQEDSAVYLCASSIQGGNQPQHFGDGTRLSIL.

This chain links TRBV29-1 with TRBJ2-1, with a weak D call TRBD2 (6 bases). Deletions cut 7 bases from V and 1 base from J, with 17 bases between. The V gene's germline CDR1 is SQVTM and CDR2 ANQGSEA. CDR3 length: 15 residues. CDR3 sequence (DNA): TGCAGCGGCCTTCTACTAGCACGGTCCTACAATGAGCAGTTCTTC. Protein product: CSGLLLARSYNEQFF.

The rearrangement links TRBV5-5 to TRBJ2-7, with 12 bases lining up with TRBD2. This CDR3 region has 17 residues. CDR1 is SGHKS and CDR2 is YYEKEE in the germline V gene (reference sequence). Unmatched junction bases numbered 10, after V lost 0 bases and J lost 6 bases. CDR3 loop: CASSLDPNSLAGGEQYF. The CDR3 coding sequence is TGTGCCAGCAGCTTGGACCCCAATTCACTAGCGGGAGGCGAGCAGTACTTC. Full variable domain (remainder filled in from reference TRBV5-5 and TRBJ2-7): DAGVTQSPTHLIKTRGQQVTLRCSPISGHKSVSWYQQVLGQGPQFIFQYYEKEERGRGNFPDRFSARQFPNYSSELNVNALLLGDSALYLCASSLDPNSLAGGEQYFGPGTRLTVT.

For the CDR3, the DNA is TGTGCCAGCTCACCACTCCTAGACGGCCGGGGCTACACCTTC. As protein: CASSPLLDGRGYTF. The chain employs TRBV18 and TRBJ1-2, with D unclear. Germline V lookup: CDR1 KGHSH, CDR2 LQKENI. Deletions cut 1 base from V and 8 bases from J, with 14 bases between. CDR3 length: 14 amino acids.

V gene TRBV5-1 combines with J gene TRBJ2-1, with a weak D call TRBD1 (5 bases). Trimming pared 5 bases from V and 7 bases from J, leaving 16 bases between. The length of the CDR3 is 14 residues. The germline CDR1 and CDR2 sequences are SGHRS and YFSETQ. The CDR3 here is CASREGVRGNEQFF. The CDR3 DNA follows: TGCGCCAGCAGGGAAGGGGTAAGAGGTAATGAGCAGTTCTTC.

This clone was counted a single time. As DNA, the CDR3 is TGTGCCAGCAGCGGACAGCTGATTAGAAGTGGCTACACCTTC. Its translation is CASSGQLIRSGYTF. This rearrangement joins TRBV11-2 to TRBJ1-2; D is perhaps TRBD1 (6 bases). Germline loops: CDR1 SGHAT, CDR2 FQNNGV. The germline V and J ends were trimmed by 5 bases and 7 bases, with 17 bases remaining between them. The CDR3 is made up of 14 amino acids.

V usage is TRBV20-1 and J usage is TRBJ2-1, with 7 bases aligning to TRBD1. V gave up 3 bases and J gave up 7 bases; unmatched junction bases: 9. Germline V gene data show CDR1 as DFQATT and CDR2 as SNEGSKA (reference sequence). CDR3 length: 14 residues. In nucleotides, the CDR3 is TGCAGTGCTAGTCTGACAGGGAATGGGAATGAGCAGTTCTTC. Amino acids: CSASLTGNGNEQFF.

CDR3 nucleotide sequence: TGTGCCAGCAGCACACGGGACAGGGAGATGCGGACCCAGTACTTC. This encodes CASSTRDREMRTQYF. This chain links TRBV7-9 with TRBJ2-5, with TRBD1 identical over 9 bases. The CDR3 consists of 15 residues. With V trimmed by 5 bases and J by 7 bases, 11 bases remained unmatched. Looked up from germline, CDR1 is SEHNR and CDR2 is FQNEAQ (reference sequence).

The chain joins TRBV6-5 to TRBJ1-6, with D tentatively TRBD1 (6 bases). The CDR3 is made up of 15 amino acids. In germline, CDR1 is MNHEY, CDR2 SVGAGI. V lost 2 bases, J lost 10 bases, and 15 bases lay in between. In nucleotides, the CDR3 is TGTGCCAGCAGTTACATAGTACAGGGTGTGTCACCCCTCCACTTT. It translates to CASSYIVQGVSPLHF.

This sequence joins TRBV3-1 (or the pseudogene TRBV3-2) and TRBJ1-2; 8 bases line up with TRBD1. CDR1 and CDR2 (germline): LGHDT, YNNKEL (reference sequence). The V and J ends lost 0 bases and 8 bases, in that order; junction bases with no gene match: 5. The CDR3 contains 14 residues. The DNA of the CDR3 is TGTGCCAGCAGCCAAGAGAACAGGGGGTACGGCTACACCTTC. Translation gives CASSQENRGYGYTF.

The rearrangement joins TRBV6-2 or TRBV6-3 to TRBJ1-1, with D perhaps matching TRBD1 (5 bases). This CDR3 is 13 amino acids long. V lost 6 bases to trimming and J lost 8 bases, with 16 bases between them. Germline V CDR1 and CDR2: MNHEY, SVGEGT. The CDR3 here is CASSRDNRIEAFF. CDR3 bases: TGTGCCAGCAGCCGAGATAACAGGATCGAAGCTTTCTTT.

This clone is a singleton in its sample. The V call is TRBV10-3, the J call TRBJ2-7; 8 nucleotides match TRBD1. CDR3 length: 13 residues. Germline CDR1 reads ENHRY; CDR2 reads SYGVKD. After removal of 8 bases from V and 6 bases from J, the junction contained 9 bases not matched to a gene. The CDR3 DNA reads as TGTGCCATCGGGTCGACAGGGGCCGCCGAGCAGTACTTC. As protein: CAIGSTGAAEQYF.

This clone was recorded only once. This chain links TRBV27 with TRBJ2-1; D unclear. This CDR3 has 12 amino acids. V gave up 5 bases and J gave up 9 bases, with 11 bases separating them. Germline-derived CDR1 and CDR2 are MNHEY and SMNVEV (reference sequence). CDR3 nucleotides: TGTGCCAGCAGTCCGTACTCCGGTGAGCAGTTCTTC. It encodes CASSPYSGEQFF.

The J gene is TRBJ2-7, the V gene TRBV28; D perhaps matches TRBD2 (5 bases). The V end lost 9 bases, the J end lost 3 bases, and 15 bases lay between the germline ends. This CDR3 is 13 amino acids long. Germline V CDR1 and CDR2: MDHEN, SYDVKM. The CDR3 DNA is TGTGCCAGTAAGGGAGAATCTCTCTACGAGCAGTACTTC. This gives the protein CASKGESLYEQYF.

This chain uses TRBV7-9 with TRBJ2-2, with a possible D match to TRBD2 (5 bases). Germline V gives CDR1 SEHNR, CDR2 FQNEAQ (reference sequence). The CDR3 is 16 amino acids. The V gene lost 5 bases and the J gene lost 3 bases, with 16 bases spanning the gap. The CDR3 loop is CASSPSGRRHTGELFF. CDR3 DNA: TGTGCCAGCAGCCCAAGCGGACGGAGACACACCGGGGAGCTGTTTTTT.

The CDR3 sequence: CASSQEDMGGSPLHF. In nucleotides, the CDR3 is TGTGCCAGCAGCCAAGAGGACATGGGGGGATCACCCCTCCACTTT. This chain joins TRBV4-2 and TRBJ1-6; D may be TRBD1 (5 bases). The CDR3 is made up of 15 amino acids. V gave up 0 bases and J gave up 10 bases, with 13 bases separating them. The germline gives CDR1 LGHNA, CDR2 YNFKEQ.

This chain joins TRBV7-8 and TRBJ1-2, with D tentatively TRBD1 (6 bases). CDR1 is SGHVS, CDR2 FQNEAQ, per germline. This CDR3 contains 14 residues. Deletions cut 1 base from V and 3 bases from J, with 9 bases between. This chain's CDR3 is CASSLEGQYYGYTF. CDR3 DNA: TGTGCCAGCAGCTTAGAGGGACAATACTATGGCTACACCTTC. Together with reference TRBV7-8 and TRBJ1-2, the CDR3 gives the full variable domain: GAGVSQSPRYKVAKRGQDVALRCDPISGHVSLFWYQQALGQGPEFLTYFQNEAQLDKSGLPSDRFFAERPEGSVSTLKIQRTQQEDSAVYLCASSLEGQYYGYTFGSGTRLTVV.

This chain joins TRBV21-1 and TRBJ2-7; the D call of TRBD2 is as the table states it, not checked on the DNA. TRBV21-1 is labeled a pseudogene. The CDR3 has 15 amino acids. CDR3 DNA: TGTGCCAGCAGCAGGGGGACTAGCGGGCCCCTCGAGCAGTACTTC. It encodes CASSRGTSGPLEQYF.